This T cell receptor beta chain is drawn from a study of CXCR3-negative and CXCR3-positive naive CD8 T cells (dated by TCRdb to the late 2010s). About the full investigation: Roughly 140 million TRB reads were obtained in total, roughly 1.5 +/- 0.3 million reads per library. Diversity and physicochemical repertoire analyses covered about a dozen donors pooled from two independent experiments. Naive subsets from a handful of donors and memory cells from 3 donors were included in the TRBV-TRBJ cluster analysis. Findings and caveats that apply to the study as a whole: Similar TRBV-TRBJ usage was shown by naive CXCR3-negative and CXCR3-positive cells from the same donor, whereas distinct patterns were shown by memory cells. Because surface CD5, which has been linked to self-reactivity in mice, was comparable between naive subsets, TCR interaction strength was also inferred from TRB CDR3 physicochemical properties. Both naive subsets had comparably high repertoire diversity, while memory CD8+ T cells had much lower repertoire diversity. Freshly isolated PBMCs were used for most assays because CXCR3 expression partially decreased after cryopreservation. Compared with CXCR3-negative naive cells, CXCR3-positive naive cells had TRB CDR3s with higher hydrophobicity (lower Kidera factor 4), lower energy, and higher strength and volume indices.

The data were produced on a NextSeq 550. The Human TCR Profiling Kit (MiLaboratory) was used to make UMI-labeled 5' RACE TRB cDNA libraries. cDNA synthesis used the entire amount of extracted RNA, and PCR amplification then used the entire amount of cDNA produced. Libraries were prepared in parallel with an identical number of PCR cycles. The paper's data handling went like this. About 57,000 +/- 9,900 unique UMI-labeled TRB cDNA molecules per library were extracted with MIGEC and MiXCR, with at least two reads per UMI required. An average of about 40,000 +/- 10,000 functional in-frame TRB CDR3 nucleotide clonotypes without stop codons was found per library. After each sample was downsampled to 5000 UMI-labeled TRB molecules, VDJtools was used to calculate diversity metrics such as normalized Shannon-Wiener and Chao1. VDJtools was used to calculate clonotype-size-weighted physicochemical properties of the central five CDR3 residues, namely interaction energy, strength, volume and Kidera factor 4. Based on TCRdb reprocessing of the reads, there is one entry per CDR3 protein sequence, and DNA is missing. The V and J calls here are based on TCRdb, not the publication. This sample's records show 100,000 to 150,000 distinct CDR3 sequences. The ten largest clonotypes hold under 0.5% of the sample.

Measured from the cysteine to the phenylalanine, the CDR3 is 16 residues long. Only the protein is available. Remarks on this clonotype: No antigen is known for it.

Each CD8+ T cell subset was flow-sorted in triplicate, with about 320,000 cells per subset placed directly into RLT lysis buffer. To exclude memory contaminants, naive CD8+ T cells were stringently defined as CD45RO-CCR7+CD27+CD95-. Using standard density gradient centrifugation, peripheral blood mononuclear cells were isolated from buffy coats. Naive CXCR3-negative and CXCR3-positive CD8+ T cells were flow-sorted using a FACSAria III. An RNeasy Mini Kit was used to extract total RNA from the sorted cells. The chain joins TRBV12-3 or TRBV12-4 to TRBJ2-1; lacking DNA, the TRBD2 call made by TCRdb goes unchecked. The sequenced material came from naive CXCR3- CD8+ T cells from blood. What the cell subset or site label conveys for this sample: CD45RO-CCR7+CD27+CD95- naive CD8+ T cells lacking CXCR3 (TNR3-). The TCR was taken from a human donor in good health. Some clones in this sample may be carry-over from other donors' samples. CDR3 protein: CASTREGLASYNEQFF.